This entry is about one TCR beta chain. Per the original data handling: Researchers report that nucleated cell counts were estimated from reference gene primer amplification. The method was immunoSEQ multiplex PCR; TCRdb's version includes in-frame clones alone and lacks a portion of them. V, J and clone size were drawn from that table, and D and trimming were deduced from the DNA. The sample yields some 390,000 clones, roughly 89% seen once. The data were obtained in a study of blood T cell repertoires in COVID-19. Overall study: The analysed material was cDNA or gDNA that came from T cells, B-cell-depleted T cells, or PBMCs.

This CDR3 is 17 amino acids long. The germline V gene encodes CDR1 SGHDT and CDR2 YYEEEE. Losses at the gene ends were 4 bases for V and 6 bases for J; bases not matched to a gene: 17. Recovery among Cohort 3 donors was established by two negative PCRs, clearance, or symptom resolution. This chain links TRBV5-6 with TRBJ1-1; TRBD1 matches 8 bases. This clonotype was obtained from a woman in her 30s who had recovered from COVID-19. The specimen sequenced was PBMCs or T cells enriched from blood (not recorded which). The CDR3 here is CASSPSLSGQGPPEAFF. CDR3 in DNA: TGTGCCAGCAGCCCCTCCCTTTCTGGACAGGGCCCCCCTGAAGCTTTCTTT.